This T cell receptor beta chain was obtained from a study of blood T cell repertoires in COVID-19. Overall study context: COVID-19 samples from acute and convalescent phases originated in the United States, Italy and Spain.

Only a few counts were recorded for this clone. How the authors handled the data: For nucleated cells, counts were estimated from reference gene primer amplification. Clones were sequenced by immunoSEQ multiplex PCR, and TCRdb holds only the in-frame ones, with some missing. D and trimming were read from the DNA, whereas the V and J calls and clone size are those reported in that table. The sample includes under 170,000 clones, approximately 84% of them seen just once. CDR1 is KGHDR, CDR2 SFDVKD, per germline. This CDR3 has 15 residues. The V end was cut by 6 bases, the J end by 2 bases, with 14 bases between.

The chain combines TRBV24-1 with TRBJ2-3; possibly TRBD1 for D (5 bases). The material sequenced was peripheral blood. The clonotype comes from a man between 65 and 79 years old with acute or convalescent COVID-19. This chain's CDR3 is CATSLQGDFTDTQYF. As DNA, the CDR3 is TGTGCCACCAGTCTCCAGGGTGACTTCACAGATACGCAGTATTTT.